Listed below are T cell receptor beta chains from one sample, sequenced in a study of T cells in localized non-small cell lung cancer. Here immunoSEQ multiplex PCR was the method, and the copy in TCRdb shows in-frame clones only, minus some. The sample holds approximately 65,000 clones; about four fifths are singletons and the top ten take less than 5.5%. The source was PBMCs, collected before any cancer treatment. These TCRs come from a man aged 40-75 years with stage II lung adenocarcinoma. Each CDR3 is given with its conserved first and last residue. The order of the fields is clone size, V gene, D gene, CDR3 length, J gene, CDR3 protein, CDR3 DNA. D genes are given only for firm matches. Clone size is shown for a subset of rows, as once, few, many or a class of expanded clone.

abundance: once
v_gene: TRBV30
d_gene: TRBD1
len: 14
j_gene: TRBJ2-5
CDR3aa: CAWSSWTGEETQYF
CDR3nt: TGTGCCTGGAGTTCATGGACAGGGGAAGAGACCCAGTACTTC

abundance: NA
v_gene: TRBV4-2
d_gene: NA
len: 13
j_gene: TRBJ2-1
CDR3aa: CASSTLSYNEQFF
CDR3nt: TGTGCCAGCAGCACTTTATCCTACAATGAGCAGTTCTTC

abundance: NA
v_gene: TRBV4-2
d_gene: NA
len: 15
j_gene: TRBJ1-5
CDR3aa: CASSQGPGVNQPQHF
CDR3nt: TGTGCCAGCAGCCAAGGGCCAGGGGTCAATCAGCCCCAGCATTTT

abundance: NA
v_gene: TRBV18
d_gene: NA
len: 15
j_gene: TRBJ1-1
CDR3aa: CASFPDKGGGTEAFF
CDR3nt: TGTGCCAGCTTCCCGGACAAGGGAGGGGGCACTGAAGCTTTCTTT

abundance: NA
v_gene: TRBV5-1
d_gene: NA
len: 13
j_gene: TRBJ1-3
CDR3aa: CASRQAAGNTIYF
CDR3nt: TGCGCCAGCCGCCAGGCAGCCGGAAACACCATATATTTT

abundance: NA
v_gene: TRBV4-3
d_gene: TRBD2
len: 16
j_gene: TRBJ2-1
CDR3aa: CASSHLAGGPVNEQFF
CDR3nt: TGCGCCAGCAGCCACCTAGCGGGAGGGCCAGTAAATGAGCAGTTCTTC

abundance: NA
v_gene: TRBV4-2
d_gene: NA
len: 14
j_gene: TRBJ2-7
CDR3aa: CASSPGTISYEQYF
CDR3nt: TGTGCCAGCAGCCCCGGGACAATCTCCTACGAGCAGTACTTC

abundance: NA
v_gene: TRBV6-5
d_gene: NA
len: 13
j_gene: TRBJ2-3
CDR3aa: CASSYFFTDTQYF
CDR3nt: TGTGCCAGCAGTTATTTTTTCACAGATACGCAGTATTTT

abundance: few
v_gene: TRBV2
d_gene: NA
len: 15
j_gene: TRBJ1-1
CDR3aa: CASSPGEGYGTEAFF
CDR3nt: TGTGCCAGCAGTCCAGGGGAAGGCTACGGCACTGAAGCTTTCTTT

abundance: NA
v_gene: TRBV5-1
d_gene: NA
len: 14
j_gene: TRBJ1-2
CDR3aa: CASSLFADNYGYTF
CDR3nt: TGCGCCAGCAGCTTGTTCGCAGATAACTATGGCTACACCTTC

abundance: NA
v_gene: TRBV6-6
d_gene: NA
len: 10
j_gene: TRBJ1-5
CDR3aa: CASWDQPQHF
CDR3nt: TGTGCCAGCTGGGATCAGCCCCAGCATTTT

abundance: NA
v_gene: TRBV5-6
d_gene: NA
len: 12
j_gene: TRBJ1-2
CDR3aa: CASSFRGGGYTF
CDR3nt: TGTGCCAGCAGCTTTAGGGGGGGTGGCTACACCTTC

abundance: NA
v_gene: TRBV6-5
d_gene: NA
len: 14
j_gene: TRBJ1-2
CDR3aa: CASSWGALNYGYTF
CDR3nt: TGTGCCAGCAGTTGGGGGGCGCTGAACTATGGCTACACCTTC

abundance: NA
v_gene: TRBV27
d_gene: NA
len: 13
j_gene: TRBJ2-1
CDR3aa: CASSLDSDHEQFF
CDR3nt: TGTGCCAGCAGTCTCGACTCGGACCATGAGCAGTTCTTC

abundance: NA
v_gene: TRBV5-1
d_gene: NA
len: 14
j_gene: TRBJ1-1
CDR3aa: CASSLEGGFTEAFF
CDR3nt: TGCGCCAGCAGCTTGGAGGGGGGCTTCACTGAAGCTTTCTTT

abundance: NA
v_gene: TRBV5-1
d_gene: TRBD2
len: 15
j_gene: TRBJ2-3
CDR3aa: CASSQGRGVTDTQYF
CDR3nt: TGCGCCAGCAGCCAAGGCCGGGGGGTGACAGATACGCAGTATTTT

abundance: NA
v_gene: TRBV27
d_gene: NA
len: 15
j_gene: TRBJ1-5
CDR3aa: CASSISGVGNQPQHF
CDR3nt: TGTGCCAGCAGTATCTCCGGGGTAGGCAATCAGCCCCAGCATTTT

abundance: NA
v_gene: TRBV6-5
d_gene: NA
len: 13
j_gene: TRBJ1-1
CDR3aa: CASTRTGNTEAFF
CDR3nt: TGTGCCAGCACCCGGACGGGGAACACTGAAGCTTTCTTT

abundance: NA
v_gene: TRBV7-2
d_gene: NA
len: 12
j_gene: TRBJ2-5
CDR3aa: CASSPNRETQYF
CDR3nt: TGTGCCAGCAGTCCGAACAGGGAGACCCAGTACTTC

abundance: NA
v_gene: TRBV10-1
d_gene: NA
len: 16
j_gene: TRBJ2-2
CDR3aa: CASSEGQQGHTGELFF
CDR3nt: TGCGCCAGCAGTGAGGGGCAACAGGGTCACACCGGGGAGCTGTTTTTT

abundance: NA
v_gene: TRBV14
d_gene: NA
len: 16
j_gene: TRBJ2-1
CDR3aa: CASSPLRGSFYNEQFF
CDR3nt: TGTGCCAGCAGCCCGTTAAGGGGAAGCTTCTACAATGAGCAGTTCTTC

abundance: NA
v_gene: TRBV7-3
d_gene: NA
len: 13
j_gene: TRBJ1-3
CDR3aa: CASSFKAGNTIYF
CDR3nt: TGTGCCAGCAGCTTTAAGGCTGGAAACACCATATATTTT

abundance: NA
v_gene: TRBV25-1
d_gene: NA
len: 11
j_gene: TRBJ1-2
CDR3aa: CASSDWGGYTF
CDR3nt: TGTGCCAGCAGTGATTGGGGAGGCTACACCTTC